This is a list of T cell receptor beta chains from one sample in a study of blood T cell repertoires in COVID-19. TCRdb keeps only in-frame clones here, not all; method: immunoSEQ multiplex PCR. Of some 250,000 clones listed, around four fifths are singletons. Input material: peripheral blood. These receptors all come from a man older than 75 with acute or convalescent COVID-19. The CDR3 runs from the conserved cysteine through the conserved F or W. The D gene is left open where the match is weak. For some rows the clone size is stated as once, few or many, or as a class when expanded; others skip it.

>TRBJ2-5|TRBD1|13|TRBV11-2|.
TGTGCCAGCAGCCCGGACAGGGAAGAGACCCAGTACTTC
CASSPDREETQYF
>TRBJ2-1|.|17|TRBV6-4|.
TGTGCCAGCAGTGACTCGGCTGCCGGGACAACCTACAATGAGCAGTTCTTC
CASSDSAAGTTYNEQFF
>TRBJ2-7|.|12|TRBV28|.
TGTGCCAGCAAGCAGGGCACCTACGAGCAGTACTTC
CASKQGTYEQYF
>TRBJ1-2|.|12|TRBV2|.
TGTGCCAGCCGGAGGGAGGGCCATGGCTACACCTTC
CASRREGHGYTF
>TRBJ2-3|TRBD2|16|TRBV5-5|.
TGTGCCAGCAGCTTGGCAGGGAGGGCCGGGACAGATACGCAGTATTTT
CASSLAGRAGTDTQYF
>TRBJ1-3|.|14|TRBV3-1/TRBV3-2|.
TGTGCCAGCAGCCAGGGCACTTCTGGAAACACCATATATTTT
CASSQGTSGNTIYF
>TRBJ1-2|TRBD1|13|TRBV28|.
TGTGCCAGCAGACCCGGACAGGGGTATGGCTACACCTTC
CASRPGQGYGYTF
>TRBJ2-7|TRBD1|13|TRBV27|.
TGTGCCAGCCGCGGGACAGGGGGCGGAGAGCAGTACTTC
CASRGTGGGEQYF
>TRBJ2-6|.|15|TRBV11-2|few
TGTGCCAGCAGCTCAACAGACTCTGGGGCCAACGTCCTGACTTTC
CASSSTDSGANVLTF
>TRBJ2-7|TRBD2|15|TRBV28|.
TGTGCCAGCAGTTTTTCTAGCGGGAGGGCCTACGAGCAGTACTTC
CASSFSSGRAYEQYF
>TRBJ1-2|.|13|TRBV11-2|few
TGTGCCAGCAGCTCGGGATCCAAAGGGGGCTACACCTTC
CASSSGSKGGYTF
>TRBJ1-1|.|10|TRBV11-3|.
TGTGCCAGCAGGTGGAGTGAAGCTTTCTTT
CASRWSEAFF
>TRBJ2-5|TRBD1|15|TRBV19|.
TGTGCCACTGTAGACAGGGCAAACTCTATGGAGACCCAGTACTTC
CATVDRANSMETQYF
>TRBJ2-5|TRBD1|15|TRBV7-9|once
TGTGCCAGCAGCTTGGGCCTAACAGGGGGAGAGACCCAGTACTTC
CASSLGLTGGETQYF
>TRBJ2-3|TRBD2|17|TRBV2|once
TGTGCCAGCAGCGGACTAGCGGGAGGGCCCCTCACAGATACGCAGTATTTT
CASSGLAGGPLTDTQYF
>TRBJ2-7|.|16|TRBV5-1|.
TGCGCCAGCAGCCCAGCGGTCGGGGGTGCGACCTACGAGCAGTACTTC
CASSPAVGGATYEQYF
>TRBJ2-2|TRBD1|15|TRBV18|few
TGTGCCAGCTCAGCCGGGACAGGGAACACCGGGGAGCTGTTTTTT
CASSAGTGNTGELFF
>TRBJ2-1|.|11|TRBV20-1|.
TGCAGTGCTAGAGATGGCGGACTCCAGTTCTTC
CSARDGGLQFF
>TRBJ1-1|.|14|TRBV3-1/TRBV3-2|.
TGTGCCAGCAGCCAAGATCTGTCAGGCAGAGAAGCTTTCTTT
CASSQDLSGREAFF
>TRBJ2-3|.|15|TRBV9|.
TGTGCCAGCAGCGCGGCGGCTACTAGCACAGATACGCAGTATTTT
CASSAAATSTDTQYF
>TRBJ2-5|TRBD2|16|TRBV7-8|once
TGTGCCAGCAGCACCTCCCTGGCTAGCGGGGGATTAACCCAGTACTTC
CASSTSLASGGLTQYF
>TRBJ2-5|.|12|TRBV7-2|.
TGTGCCAGCAGCCAGTACCAAGAGACCCAGTACTTC
CASSQYQETQYF
>TRBJ2-5|.|11|TRBV6-5|.
TGTGCCAGCAGTTCCCCTGAGACCCAGTACTTC
CASSSPETQYF
>TRBJ1-6|TRBD1|16|TRBV30|.
TGTGCCTGGCGCTACCAAGGGACAGGGTATAATTCACCCCTCCACTTT
CAWRYQGTGYNSPLHF
>TRBJ2-3|TRBD2|17|TRBV2|.
TGTGCCAGCAGAACCGGGACTAGCGGGAGCCCGGGGGATACGCAGTATTTT
CASRTGTSGSPGDTQYF
>TRBJ1-5|TRBD1|15|TRBV19|few
TGTGCCAGTAGCTTACAGGGGGTTAGCAATCAGCCCCAGCATTTT
CASSLQGVSNQPQHF
>TRBJ2-7|TRBD1|16|TRBV24-1|.
TGTGCCACCATTCAGTTGTTCTTAGACAGGGTATACGAGCAGTACTTC
CATIQLFLDRVYEQYF
>TRBJ2-3|.|16|TRBV5-4|.
TGTGCCAGCAGCTCGGGAGGGACAGCATACGATGATACGCAGTATTTT
CASSSGGTAYDDTQYF
>TRBJ2-7|.|13|TRBV5-1|.
TGCGCCAGCAGCTTGGGGACTTTTTACGAGCAGTACTTC
CASSLGTFYEQYF
>TRBJ2-5|.|12|TRBV2|.
TGTGCCAGCAGTGCCCGCGGGGAGACCCAGTACTTC
CASSARGETQYF
>TRBJ1-6|TRBD1|16|TRBV5-1|.
TGCGCCAGCAGCTCAGAACCGGGACAGGATTATTCACCCCTCCACTTT
CASSSEPGQDYSPLHF
>TRBJ2-7|.|15|TRBV18|.
TGTGCCAGCTCACCCGCTAGTCCGAGATCCTACGAGCAGTACTTC
CASSPASPRSYEQYF
>TRBJ2-3|.|14|TRBV5-1|.
TGCGCCAGCGCGCGGTTGGAGAACACAGATACGCAGTATTTT
CASARLENTDTQYF
>TRBJ2-1|.|12|TRBV12-3/TRBV12-4|few
TGTGCCAGCAGTACCCCCCGTAGAGAGCAGTTCTTC
CASSTPRREQFF
>TRBJ1-2|.|13|TRBV7-9|.
TGTGCCAGCAGCCAGGATGTGACAGAGACTTACACCTTC
CASSQDVTETYTF
>TRBJ1-2|TRBD1|14|TRBV7-2|.
TGTGCCAGCAGCTTCGACAGGGTCTTCTATGGCTACACCTTC
CASSFDRVFYGYTF
>TRBJ2-7|.|14|TRBV9|.
TGTGCCAGCAGCCTCTCTGCGGATACCTACGAGCAGTACTTC
CASSLSADTYEQYF
>TRBJ2-5|.|19|TRBV9|once
TGTGCCAGCAGCGTAGCTGGAAGCGGGCGGACGGCGGGGCAAGAGACCCAGTACTTC
CASSVAGSGRTAGQETQYF
>TRBJ2-7|.|12|TRBV6-5|.
TGTGCCAGCAGTTGGGACACTCCAGAGCAGTACTTC
CASSWDTPEQYF
>TRBJ1-4|TRBD1|16|TRBV18|.
TGTGCCAGCTCATTCGGGACAGGGGGCGCGAATGAAAAACTGTTTTTT
CASSFGTGGANEKLFF
>TRBJ2-5|.|13|TRBV13|.
TGTGCCAGCAGCTCTAGGGGGTGGGAGACCCAGTACTTC
CASSSRGWETQYF
>TRBJ2-7|TRBD1|15|TRBV27|few
TGTGCCAGCAGTCCGAGGACAGGGATGGCCTACGAGCAGTACTTC
CASSPRTGMAYEQYF
>TRBJ1-2|.|17|TRBV5-6|once
TGTGCCAGCAGCCTCACGAACGGCGGGGTTCGAGCCTATGGCTACACCTTC
CASSLTNGGVRAYGYTF
>TRBJ2-2|TRBD2|19|TRBV7-9|.
TGTGCCAGCAGCCCCGGGACTAGCGGGAGAGGGGCGAACACCGGGGAGCTGTTTTTT
CASSPGTSGRGANTGELFF
>TRBJ1-1|TRBD1|14|TRBV28|.
TGTGCCAGCAGTTTGACAGGGAAGAACACTGAAGCTTTCTTT
CASSLTGKNTEAFF
>TRBJ1-2|.|11|TRBV12-3/TRBV12-4|.
TGTGCCAGCGCCCAGGCAGCTGGCTACACCTTC
CASAQAAGYTF
>TRBJ1-6|.|18|TRBV7-2|.
TGTGCCAGCAGCCCCCGGCAGGGAATATCCTCCTATAATTCACCCCTCCACTTT
CASSPRQGISSYNSPLHF
>TRBJ2-7|TRBD1|16|TRBV3-1/TRBV3-2|.
TGTGCCAGCAGCCAATCACCGGGACAGGGGTTCCACGAGCAGTACTTC
CASSQSPGQGFHEQYF
>TRBJ1-4|.|16|TRBV15|once
TGTGCCACCAGCTCCGCGTTAGGACAGAAAAATGAAAAACTGTTTTTT
CATSSALGQKNEKLFF